This TCR beta chain was found in a study of shared clonotypes between healthy human individuals. Study summary: Per donor, CD8 memory used one plate, CD8 naive used two, CD4 memory used three and CD4 naive used three.

Findings and caveats of the study: Read depth was anticipated to influence clonotype sharing among donors.

TCRdb keeps only in-frame clones here, not all; method: immunoSEQ multiplex PCR. Of about 960,000 clones in the sample, 76% are singletons; the top ten hold approximately 1.5%. CDR1 is SGHRS and CDR2 is YFSETQ in the germline V gene. The CDR3 has 15 residues. Trimming pared 0 bases from V and 5 bases from J, leaving 14 bases between. As concerns this clone: Its matching antigen is unknown.

Sequences were obtained from memory CD4+ T cells sorted from blood. As for subset: CD45RA-negative fraction. This sequence joins TRBV5-1 and TRBJ2-5; no clear D. The sequence came from a man aged 18 to 35 in good health. CDR3 loop: CASSLALRSGETQYF. The CDR3 coding sequence is TGCGCCAGCAGCTTGGCCCTCCGCTCCGGGGAGACCCAGTACTTC.